The clone carrying this T cell receptor beta chain was seen once. The antigen is undetermined. The sample belongs to a study of OX40 agonist ivuxolimab in advanced cancers. General observations from the study: Clonal expansion from baseline to week 6 occurred in both CD4+ and CD8+ T cells. Averaged across samples, CD8+ T cells carried more expanded clones than CD4+ did.

TCRdb's table, derived via immunoSEQ multiplex PCR, lists solely in-frame clones and lacks some. The sample gives about 100,000 clones, roughly 90% of which show up once; roughly 0.15% is in the top ten. The CDR3 runs 16 residues. V trimming: 3 bases; J trimming: 2 bases; junction bases outside the gene matches: 7. Germline CDR1 is MGHRA and CDR2 is YSYEKL. Sequenced material: CD4+ or CD8+ T cells sorted from blood, taken in a trial of the OX40 agonist ivuxolimab. This rearrangement joins TRBV4-1 to TRBJ1-5; TRBD1 matches at 7 bases. The receptor comes from an adult with an advanced solid tumor such as melanoma, head and neck, liver or kidney cancer. The CDR3 spells CASSHSQGLGNQPQHF. CDR3 sequence (DNA): TGCGCCAGCAGCCATTCACAGGGGTTGGGCAATCAGCCCCAGCATTTT.